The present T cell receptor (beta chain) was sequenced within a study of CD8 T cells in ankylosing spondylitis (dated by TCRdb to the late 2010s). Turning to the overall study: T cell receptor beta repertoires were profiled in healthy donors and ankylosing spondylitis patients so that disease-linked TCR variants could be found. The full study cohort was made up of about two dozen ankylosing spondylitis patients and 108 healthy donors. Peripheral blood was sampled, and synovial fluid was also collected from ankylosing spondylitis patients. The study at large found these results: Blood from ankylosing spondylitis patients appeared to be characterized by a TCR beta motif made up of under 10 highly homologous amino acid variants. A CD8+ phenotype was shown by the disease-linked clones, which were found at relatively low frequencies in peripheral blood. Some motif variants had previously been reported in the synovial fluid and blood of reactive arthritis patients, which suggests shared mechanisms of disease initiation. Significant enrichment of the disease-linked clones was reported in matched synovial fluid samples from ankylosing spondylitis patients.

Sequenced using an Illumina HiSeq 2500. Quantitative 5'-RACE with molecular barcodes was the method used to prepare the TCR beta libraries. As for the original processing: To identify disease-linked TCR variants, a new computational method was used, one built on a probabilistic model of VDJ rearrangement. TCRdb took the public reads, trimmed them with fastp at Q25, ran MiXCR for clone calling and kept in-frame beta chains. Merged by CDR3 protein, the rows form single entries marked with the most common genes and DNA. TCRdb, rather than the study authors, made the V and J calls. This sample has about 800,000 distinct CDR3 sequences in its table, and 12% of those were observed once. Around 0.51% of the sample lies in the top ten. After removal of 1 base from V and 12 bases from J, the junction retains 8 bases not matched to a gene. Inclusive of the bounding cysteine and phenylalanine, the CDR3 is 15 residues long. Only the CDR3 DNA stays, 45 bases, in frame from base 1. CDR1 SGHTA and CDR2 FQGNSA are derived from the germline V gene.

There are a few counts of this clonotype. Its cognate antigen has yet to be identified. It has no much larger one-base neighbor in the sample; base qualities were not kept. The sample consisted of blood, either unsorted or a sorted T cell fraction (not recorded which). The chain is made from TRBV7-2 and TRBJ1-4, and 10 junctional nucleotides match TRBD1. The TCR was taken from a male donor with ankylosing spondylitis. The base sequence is TGTGCCAGCAGCTTAGTGGCAGGACAGGGGGGAGAACTGTTTTTT. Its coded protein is CASSLVAGQGGELFF.